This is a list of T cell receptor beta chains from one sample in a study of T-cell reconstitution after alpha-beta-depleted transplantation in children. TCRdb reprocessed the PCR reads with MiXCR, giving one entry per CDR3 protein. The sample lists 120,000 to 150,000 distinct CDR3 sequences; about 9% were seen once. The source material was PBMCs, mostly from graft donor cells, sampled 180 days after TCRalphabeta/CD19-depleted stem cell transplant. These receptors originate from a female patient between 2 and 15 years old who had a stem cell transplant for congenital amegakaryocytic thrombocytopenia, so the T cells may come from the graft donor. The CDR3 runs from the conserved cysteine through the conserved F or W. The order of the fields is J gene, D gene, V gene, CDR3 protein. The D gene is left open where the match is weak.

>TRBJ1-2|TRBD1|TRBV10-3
CAITPGQVGYGYTF
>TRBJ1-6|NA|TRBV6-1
CASSRREGNSPLHF
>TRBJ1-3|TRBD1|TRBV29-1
CSVGQGNTIYF
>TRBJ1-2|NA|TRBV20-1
CSATSHRDYGYTF
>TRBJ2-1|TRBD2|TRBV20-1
CSARLASGYNEQFF
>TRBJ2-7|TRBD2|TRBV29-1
CSVGTSGISSYEQYF
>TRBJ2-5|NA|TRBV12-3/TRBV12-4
CASSFGGRKRFQETQYF
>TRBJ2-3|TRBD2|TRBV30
CAYRGGSTDTQYF
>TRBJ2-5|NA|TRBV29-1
CSVGREIKETQYF
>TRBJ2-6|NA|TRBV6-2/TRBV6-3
CASSYSGRATSGANVLTF